Below are 24 T cell receptor beta chains sequenced from a single sample in a study of identical twins. Each CDR3 protein is one row after TCRdb ran MiXCR on the 5' RACE reads. The sample holds 250,000 or so distinct CDR3 sequences, around 8% seen once. These data are also associated with another study on yellow fever vaccine responses in identical twins.

Sequences were obtained from CD8+ T cells sorted from blood. Receptors originate from a woman between 18 and 29 years old in good health.

There are a few counts of this clonotype. The chain uses TRBV28 and TRBJ2-2; 7 bases are a match to TRBD2. Germline V gene data show CDR1 as MDHEN and CDR2 as SYDVKM. V lost 10 bases to trimming and J lost 5 bases; unmatched junction nucleotides: 22. This CDR3 contains 18 residues. CDR3 protein: CAINPILPSSGGTGELFF. The CDR3, as DNA: TGTGCCATCAATCCAATCCTCCCGTCGTCGGGGGGTACCGGGGAGCTGTTTTTT.

This clonotype was observed at least ten times. This chain connects TRBV29-1 to TRBJ2-3; D is perhaps TRBD1 or TRBD2 (5 bases each). CDR1 SQVTM and CDR2 ANQGSEA come from the germline V gene. V was pared by 0 bases and J by 5 bases, with 15 bases between. CDR3 length: 15 amino acids. The CDR3 region is CSVEDGRGDLDTQYF. The DNA of the CDR3 is TGCAGCGTTGAAGACGGCAGAGGGGACCTAGATACGCAGTATTTT.

The V call is TRBV6-5, the J call TRBJ2-5, with 7 bases fitting TRBD1. With 3 bases clipped from V and 4 bases from J, the junction kept 8 bases outside the gene matches. The CDR3 length is 15 residues. CDR1 MNHEY and CDR2 SVGAGI come from the germline V gene. Written as DNA, the CDR3 is TGTGCCAGCAGTTATGAGACAGGGTTCGGAGAGACCCAGTACTTC. Translation: CASSYETGFGETQYF.

The rearrangement links TRBV19 to TRBJ2-5; 7 bases map to TRBD1. CDR3 length: 15 amino acids. Looked up from germline, CDR1 is LNHDA and CDR2 is SQIVND (reference sequence). The V and J ends lost 3 bases and 1 base, in that order; junction bases with no gene match: 5. The CDR3 DNA sequence: TGTGCCAGTAGTATTACGGACAGGTTCCAAGAGACCCAGTACTTC. Its protein product is CASSITDRFQETQYF.

There are a few counts of this clonotype. This chain links TRBV12-3 or TRBV12-4 with TRBJ2-1, with 11 nucleotides matching TRBD2. V lost 6 bases, J lost 8 bases, and 6 bases stayed unmatched. The CDR3 is made up of 14 amino acids. CDR3 sequence (DNA): TGTGCCAGCAGGACGACTAGCGGGGTAGATGAGCAGTTCTTC. Its protein is CASRTTSGVDEQFF.

In its sample, this clonotype was seen a few times. The V call is TRBV7-9, the J call TRBJ2-1; tentatively, D is TRBD1 (5 bases). The CDR3 runs to 14 residues. V lost 1 base and J lost 8, with 12 bases in between. Per germline, CDR1 SEHNR and CDR2 FQNEAQ (reference sequence). This CDR3 reads CASSLEPRVHEQFF. CDR3 DNA sequence: TGTGCCAGCAGCTTAGAGCCCAGGGTCCATGAGCAGTTCTTC.

The chain couples TRBV20-1 to TRBJ2-3; no clear D gene. Trimming shortened V by 0 bases and J by 0 bases, and 10 bases separated the two germline ends. In germline, CDR1 is DFQATT, CDR2 SNEGSKA (reference sequence). The CDR3 has 15 amino acids. The CDR3 loop reads CSAREFSSSTDTQYF. As DNA, the CDR3 is TGCAGTGCTAGAGAGTTTAGCAGTAGCACAGATACGCAGTATTTT.

The sample holds a few counts of this clonotype. The chain combines TRBV6-1 with TRBJ2-6; D not certain. CDR1 is MNHNS, CDR2 SASEGT, per germline. Trimming left V 7 bases short and J 0 bases short, with 10 bases between. There are 15 residues in the CDR3. CDR3 nucleotide sequence: TGTGCCAGCACCGGACCGCCCTCTGGGGCCAACGTCCTGACTTTC. It encodes CASTGPPSGANVLTF.

In this sample, this clonotype turned up a few times. The rearrangement links TRBV7-9 to TRBJ2-7; D is possibly TRBD1 (6 bases). The germline CDR1 and CDR2 sequences are SEHNR and FQNEAQ (reference sequence). This CDR3 has 14 residues. Trimming cost V 4 bases and J 0 bases, with 10 bases left between them. CDR3 residues: CASSYRDNSYEQYF. The CDR3 DNA follows: TGTGCCAGCAGCTACCGGGACAACTCCTACGAGCAGTACTTC.

This clonotype has a handful of counts. V and J are TRBV4-3 and TRBJ2-1; D is uncertain. Germline V lookup: CDR1 LGHNA, CDR2 YSLEER. The CDR3 runs 17 residues. With 1 base removed from V and 2 bases from J, the gap between germline ends came to 15 bases. The DNA of the CDR3 is TGCGCCAGCAGCCAAGCACGGCGGATGGCCCCCTACAATGAGCAGTTCTTC. Translated: CASSQARRMAPYNEQFF.

This clonotype was recorded at least ten times. This rearrangement joins TRBV4-2 to TRBJ2-2, with D unclear. V was cut by 4 bases and J by 5 bases, with 8 bases left in between. Germline V lookup: CDR1 LGHNA, CDR2 YNFKEQ. This CDR3 spans 13 amino acids. CDR3 bases: TGTGCCAGCAGCCCCTTGGCGACCGGGGAGCTGTTTTTT. Translation: CASSPLATGELFF.

This clonotype occurred a few times. The V gene is TRBV28, the J gene TRBJ2-5; the match to TRBD1 covers 8 bases. The CDR3 is 15 residues long. With V trimmed by 3 bases and J by 5 bases, 8 bases remained unmatched. Looked up from germline, CDR1 is MDHEN and CDR2 is SYDVKM. The CDR3 is CASSLYRGAIETQYF. Here the CDR3 DNA reads TGTGCCAGCAGTTTGTACAGGGGGGCTATCGAGACCCAGTACTTC.

In this sample, this clonotype turned up a few times. This chain connects TRBV12-3 or TRBV12-4 to TRBJ1-2, with D uncertain. The CDR3 sequence is 12 residues long. The V gene lost 3 bases and the J gene lost 4 bases, with 6 bases spanning the gap. CDR3 residues: CASSFRFYGYTF. Written as DNA, the CDR3 is TGTGCCAGCAGTTTTCGCTTCTATGGCTACACCTTC.

This clonotype turned up a few times. The chain has TRBV27 and TRBJ2-7, with no clear D. CDR1 and CDR2 (germline): MNHEY, SMNVEV (reference sequence). V lost 5 bases to trimming and J lost 2 bases, with 22 bases between them. This CDR3 is built from 17 residues. The CDR3 spells CASSTYPSGIGTYEQYF. CDR3 coding DNA: TGTGCCAGCAGTACGTACCCCAGTGGGATAGGGACCTACGAGCAGTACTTC.

The J gene is TRBJ2-3, the V gene TRBV4-1; 7 positions match TRBD1. The V gene end was trimmed by 1 base and the J gene end by 4 bases; junction bases not matched to a gene: 8. In germline, CDR1 is MGHRA, CDR2 YSYEKL. The length of the CDR3 is 16 residues. The CDR3, as DNA: TGCGCCAGCAGCCAAGTCACAGGGGATAGTGCAGATACGCAGTATTTT. It specifies CASSQVTGDSADTQYF.

The V gene is TRBV29-1, the J gene TRBJ2-3; 11 bases align to TRBD2. CDR1 SQVTM and CDR2 ANQGSEA come from the germline V gene. V was pared by 5 bases and J by 4 bases, with 8 bases of the junction left unmatched. The CDR3 has 15 residues. CDR3 coding DNA: TGCAGCGTTAAACTAGCGGGAGTTGAAGCAGATACGCAGTATTTT. Translated: CSVKLAGVEADTQYF.

The chain is built from TRBV11-3 and TRBJ2-5; 11 nucleotides line up with TRBD2. Germline V lookup: CDR1 SGHNT, CDR2 YENEEA. With 1 base clipped from V and 3 bases from J, the junction kept 1 base outside the gene matches. There are 15 residues in the CDR3. CDR3 DNA: TGTGCCAGCAGCTTAGGGGGACTAGCGGAAGAGACCCAGTACTTC. This translates into CASSLGGLAEETQYF.

This chain joins TRBV4-3 and TRBJ2-7; 10 positions match TRBD2. The CDR3 length is 16 residues. V lost 0 bases to trimming and J lost 4 bases; unmatched junction nucleotides: 6. Germline V CDR1 and CDR2: LGHNA, YSLEER. The CDR3 sequence: CASSQDVIAGGYEQYF. Here the CDR3 DNA reads TGCGCCAGCAGCCAAGATGTTATAGCGGGAGGTTACGAGCAGTACTTC.

This chain links TRBV29-1 with TRBJ1-5; tentative D call: TRBD1 (5 bases). CDR1 and CDR2 (germline): SQVTM, ANQGSEA. This CDR3 is 14 amino acids long. V was clipped by 6 bases and J by 0 bases, with 12 bases between them. In DNA form, the CDR3 reads TGCAGCGTAGGAGACAGATATAGCAATCAGCCCCAGCATTTT. Residues: CSVGDRYSNQPQHF.

This clonotype showed up many times. This chain links TRBV21-1 with TRBJ2-3; the table's D call, TRBD2, has no DNA check behind it. TRBV21-1 is an annotated pseudogene. CDR3 length: 17 residues. The DNA of the CDR3 is TGTGCCAGCAGCAAATGGGGACGGGAGGAGGCCACAGATACGCAGTATTTT. This encodes CASSKWGREEATDTQYF.

V is TRBV11-2 and J is TRBJ2-1, with a weak D call TRBD2 (6 bases). The CDR3 extends over 14 amino acids. V dropped 6 bases and J dropped 4 bases, with 13 bases sitting between them. The germline V gene has CDR1 SGHAT and CDR2 FQNNGV. The CDR3 region is CASRPLAGYNEQFF. In DNA, the CDR3 is TGTGCCAGCAGACCGCTTGCGGGATACAATGAGCAGTTCTTC.

Only a few counts were recorded for this clonotype. This chain uses TRBV28 with TRBJ2-7; tentatively, D is TRBD2 (5 bases). Deletions cut 3 bases from V and 4 bases from J, with 16 bases between. Germline assignment: CDR1 MDHEN and CDR2 SYDVKM. The CDR3 extends over 15 amino acids. CDR3 nucleotides: TGTGCCAGCAGTTTTGGGGTGGGAGTAACTTACGAGCAGTACTTC. It specifies CASSFGVGVTYEQYF.

This clonotype has a handful of counts. One base away lies a much larger clone, so this may be a sequencing read error. The CDR3 region has the DNA TGTGCCAGCTCGGGGGACAGTCTATACGAGCATTACTTC. Translation gives CASSGDSLYEHYF. V gene TRBV7-9 combines with J gene TRBJ2-7, with D perhaps TRBD1 (7 bases). Germline CDR1 is SEHNR and CDR2 is FQNEAQ (reference sequence). The CDR3 contains 13 residues.

This clonotype was detected ten times or more. The J gene is TRBJ2-7, the V gene TRBV4-1, with D perhaps given as TRBD1 or TRBD2 (5 bases each). Per germline, CDR1 MGHRA and CDR2 YSYEKL. This CDR3 region has 14 residues. With 3 bases removed from V and 0 bases from J, the gap between germline ends came to 9 bases. CDR3 amino acids: CASSHQGPSYEQYF. The CDR3 DNA reads TGCGCCAGCAGCCACCAGGGACCCTCCTACGAGCAGTACTTC.